Each of the 23 T cell receptor beta chains below was sequenced from the same sample in a study of response to subunit inactivated influenza vaccine. One entry per CDR3 protein, called by TCRdb with MiXCR from the RT-PCR reads. Of 150,000 to 200,000 distinct CDR3 sequences detected, around 9.2% appear once; the ten largest clones hold approximately 11%. The source material was non-naive T cells sorted from PBMCs, sampled on the day of vaccination. The receptors originated from a man in his fifties or sixties who received an inactivated influenza vaccine.

A few counts support this clonotype. The chain employs TRBV10-3 and TRBJ2-3; 7 nucleotides line up with TRBD2. The CDR3 extends over 14 amino acids. Looked up from germline, CDR1 is ENHRY and CDR2 is SYGVKD. J lost 0 bases, V lost 4 bases, and 1 base had no gene match. This chain's CDR3 is CAISGSGSTDTQYF. The CDR3 DNA reads as TGTGCCATCAGTGGTAGCGGGAGCACAGATACGCAGTATTTT.

At least ten counts were recorded for this clonotype. This chain connects TRBV7-2 to TRBJ1-6; D remains unclear. The CDR3 sequence is 12 residues long. Between the trimmed V and J ends, which lost 7 bases and 14 bases, there was a span of 15 bases. CDR1 is SGHTA and CDR2 is FQGNSA in the germline V gene. For the CDR3, the DNA is TGTGCCAGCACCTCAAACTGGCGGACCCTCCACTTT. Its protein product is CASTSNWRTLHF.

This clonotype was recorded many times. The chain recombines TRBV12-3 or TRBV12-4 with TRBJ2-5; perhaps D is TRBD1 or TRBD2 (5 bases each). The CDR3 consists of 14 residues. V was cut by 5 bases and J by 5 bases, with 15 bases left in between. CDR3 nucleotide sequence: TGTGCCAGCAGTCCAGGGACGGGAACTGAGACCCAGTACTTC. This gives the protein CASSPGTGTETQYF.

In its sample, this clonotype was seen a few times. The chain links TRBV7-2 to TRBJ2-7, with a possible D match to TRBD1 (5 bases). The ends were cut back, 2 bases at V and 3 bases at J, with 14 bases in the middle. The CDR3 has 15 residues. Germline V gene lookup returns CDR1 SGHTA and CDR2 FQGNSA. Written as DNA, the CDR3 is TGTGCCAGCAGCTTAACTCTAGTTCAGGGCTACGAGCAGTACTTC. Its translation is CASSLTLVQGYEQYF.

The chain couples TRBV30 to TRBJ2-1; 10 nucleotides agree with TRBD2. The CDR3 length is 17 residues. Germline loops: CDR1 GTSNPN, CDR2 SVGIG (reference sequence). V trimming: 3 bases; J trimming: 3 bases; junction bases outside the gene matches: 11. The CDR3 nucleotides are TGTGCCTGGAGGGGAGGGACTAGCGCCACCTTCTACAATGAGCAGTTCTTC. This sequence encodes CAWRGGTSATFYNEQFF.

Only a few counts were recorded for this clonotype. The chain carries TRBV20-1 and TRBJ1-6; D is possibly TRBD1 (6 bases). There are 15 residues in the CDR3. From germline, CDR1 is DFQATT and CDR2 SNEGSKA (reference sequence). Trimming left V 0 bases short and J 9 bases short, with 15 bases between. CDR3 DNA: TGCAGTGCTAGAGATGGGGGGCAGGGGAGTTCACCCCTCCACTTT. Translation gives CSARDGGQGSSPLHF.

This clonotype was seen more than once but under ten times. The chain carries TRBV18 and TRBJ2-7, with D perhaps matching TRBD1 (6 bases). The CDR3 loop spans 14 amino acids. Per germline, CDR1 KGHSH and CDR2 LQKENI. V was shortened by 0 bases and J by 3 bases, with 9 bases between the two germline ends. For the CDR3, the DNA is TGTGCCAGCTCACCACCGGGGGCAGGCTACGAGCAGTACTTC. Protein: CASSPPGAGYEQYF.

This clonotype was counted many times. The chain carries TRBV9 and TRBJ2-3; 7 bases fit TRBD2. The CDR3 has 14 amino acids. V lost 8 bases to trimming and J lost 8 bases; unmatched junction nucleotides: 14. The germline gives CDR1 SGDLS, CDR2 YYNGEE. CDR3 in DNA: TGTGCCAGTTCTCTCGCGGGAGAGTTAGGTACGCAGTATTTT. Protein: CASSLAGELGTQYF.

The chain couples TRBV5-6 to TRBJ2-3; no firm D call. There are 13 residues in the CDR3. V lost 3 bases to trimming and J lost 9 bases, with 14 bases between them. CDR1 and CDR2 (germline): SGHDT, YYEEEE. Here the CDR3 reads CASSSLHRNTQYF. CDR3 in DNA: TGTGCCAGCAGCTCGCTACACCGTAACACGCAGTATTTT.

In its sample, this clonotype was seen a few times. The chain is built from TRBV13 and TRBJ1-2; the D gene is possibly TRBD1 (5 bases). Trimming left V 2 bases short and J 10 bases short, with 14 bases between. Germline V gene sequence: CDR1 PRHDT, CDR2 FYEKMQ (reference sequence). This CDR3 comprises 13 residues. CDR3 nucleotide sequence: TGTGCCAGCAGCTTACGGGCTGCAGGGTACTACACCTTC. As protein: CASSLRAAGYYTF.

The rearrangement uses TRBV28 and TRBJ2-6, with 8 bases matching TRBD1. J gave up 2 bases and V 6 bases, and 9 bases lay outside the gene matches. This CDR3 comprises 17 residues. Germline CDR1 and CDR2: MDHEN and SYDVKM. The chain's CDR3 is CASSPGTGVTGANVLTF. The CDR3 coding sequence is TGTGCCAGCAGCCCCGGGACAGGTGTGACTGGGGCCAACGTCCTGACTTTC.

The chain recombines TRBV10-3 with TRBJ2-6; 7 nucleotides line up with TRBD1. Germline lookup yields CDR1 ENHRY and CDR2 SYGVKD. The CDR3 sequence is 15 residues long. V lost 6 bases and J lost 2; bases outside the gene matches: 4. CDR3 sequence (DNA): TGTGCCATCAGCCAGGGGGTCACTGGGGCCAACGTCCTGACTTTC. Translated: CAISQGVTGANVLTF.

This clonotype was observed a handful of times. This chain connects TRBV20-1 to TRBJ2-6; tentatively, D is TRBD1 or TRBD2 (5 bases each). The CDR3 length is 17 residues. V was cut by 0 bases and J by 0 bases, with 12 bases left in between. Germline V CDR1 and CDR2: DFQATT, SNEGSKA (reference sequence). The CDR3 sequence: CSARDLGPGSGANVLTF. The CDR3 coding sequence is TGCAGTGCTAGAGATTTGGGACCCGGCTCTGGGGCCAACGTCCTGACTTTC.

This clonotype was found a few times. V usage is TRBV29-1 and J usage is TRBJ2-7; 8 nucleotides align to TRBD1. Germline CDR1 SQVTM, CDR2 ANQGSEA. The V gene end was trimmed by 8 bases and the J gene end by 4 bases; junction bases not matched to a gene: 7. This CDR3 comprises 12 residues. The CDR3 sequence is CSFRGQGYEQYF. CDR3 DNA sequence: TGCAGCTTCAGGGGGCAGGGTTACGAGCAGTACTTC.

The CDR3, as DNA: TGTGCCAGCAGCAATACAGGGGGTAATGAAAAACTGTTTTTT. It is translated as CASSNTGGNEKLFF. This chain connects TRBV7-2 to TRBJ1-4; 8 bases align to TRBD1. This CDR3 comprises 14 residues. Germline V CDR1 and CDR2: SGHTA, FQGNSA. Trimming removed 5 bases from V and 4 bases from J; junction bases left unmatched: 3.

This clonotype has only a few counts. This chain joins TRBV11-1 and TRBJ2-1; possibly TRBD1 or TRBD2 for D (5 bases each). This CDR3 spans 16 amino acids. V dropped 2 bases and J dropped 5 bases, with 16 bases sitting between them. In germline, CDR1 is SGHAT, CDR2 FQDESV (reference sequence). The CDR3 loop reads CASSLRGRGYNNEQFF. CDR3 sequence (DNA): TGTGCCAGCAGCTTACGGGGAAGGGGTTACAACAATGAGCAGTTCTTC. Drawing the rest from reference TRBV11-1 and TRBJ2-1, the complete variable domain is EAEVAQSPRYKITEKSQAVAFWCDPISGHATLYWYRQILGQGPELLVQFQDESVVDDSQLPKDRFSAERLKGVDSTLKIQPAELGDSAMYLCASSLRGRGYNNEQFFGPGTRLTVL.

In this sample, this clonotype turned up many times. V and J are TRBV5-6 and TRBJ2-7; D is undetermined. V shed 0 bases and J shed 4 bases, with 8 bases lying between them. The CDR3 runs to 13 residues. Germline values: CDR1 SGHDT, CDR2 YYEEEE. The CDR3 DNA reads as TGTGCCAGCAGCTTGGACAGTAAATACGAGCAGTACTTC. It is translated as CASSLDSKYEQYF.

This clonotype was recorded at least ten times. V gene TRBV7-9 combines with J gene TRBJ2-2; TRBD2 is a possible D gene (5 bases). Germline V gene sequence: CDR1 SEHNR, CDR2 FQNEAQ (reference sequence). This CDR3 comprises 14 residues. Between the trimmed V and J ends, which lost 6 bases and 1 base, there was a span of 9 bases. The CDR3 DNA follows: TGTGCCAGCAGTCCCGGGATGAACACCGGGGAGCTGTTTTTT. Its protein is CASSPGMNTGELFF.

This CDR3 reads CASSAGVNQPQHF. CDR3 DNA: TGCGCCAGCAGCGCAGGAGTCAATCAGCCCCAGCATTTT. V usage is TRBV5-1 and J usage is TRBJ1-5; D remains ambiguous. Germline lookup yields CDR1 SGHRS and CDR2 YFSETQ. V shed 4 bases and J shed 3 bases, with 8 bases lying between them. The CDR3 contains 13 residues.

The gene calls are TRBV4-3 and TRBJ1-5; D may be TRBD1 (6 bases). Trimming removed 1 base at V and 0 bases at J, with 7 bases between. The CDR3 is 15 residues long. Germline loops: CDR1 LGHNA, CDR2 YSLEER. In nucleotides, the CDR3 is TGCGCCAGCAGCCAAGGGACAGCTAGCAATCAGCCCCAGCATTTT. Translating gives CASSQGTASNQPQHF.

Here the CDR3 DNA reads TGTGCCAGCAGAAAGACAGGGGACTATGGCTACACCTTC. Protein sequence: CASRKTGDYGYTF. The chain links TRBV6-1 to TRBJ1-2; 8 nucleotides agree with TRBD1. The CDR3 has 13 residues. Losses at the gene ends were 6 bases for V and 3 bases for J; bases not matched to a gene: 3. CDR1 and CDR2 (germline): MNHNS, SASEGT.

The chain recombines TRBV4-1 with TRBJ2-4; D is unclear. V shed 3 bases and J shed 5 bases, with 11 bases lying between them. The CDR3 length is 14 residues. The germline V gene encodes CDR1 MGHRA and CDR2 YSYEKL. As DNA, the CDR3 is TGCGCCAGCAGCCAGACCAACAGCGAAAACATTCAGTACTTC. Its translation is CASSQTNSENIQYF.

The chain joins TRBV12-3 or TRBV12-4 to TRBJ2-2; weak D call: TRBD1 (7 bases). Trimming left V 6 bases short and J 4 bases short, with 15 bases between. The CDR3 contains 15 residues. The CDR3 here is CASSVGGTVTGELFF. DNA of the CDR3: TGTGCCAGCAGCGTCGGCGGGACAGTCACCGGGGAGCTGTTTTTT.